This section outlines one T cell receptor (beta chain) sequence together with its context. These data come from a study of CD8+CD57+ T cells in acquired aplastic anemia. Looked up from germline, CDR1 is SNHLY and CDR2 is FYNNEI. The CDR3 sequence is 13 residues long. The V and J ends lost 6 bases and 6 bases, in that order; junction bases with no gene match: 7. The patients chosen for sequencing had shown expansion of CD8+CD57+ cells (detected by flow cytometry). Diagnosis of severe acquired aplastic anemia applied to all patients. Blood sampling was performed on the patients, and none of them had received therapy by then. TCR beta VDJ and CDR3 profiles were obtained from a genomic DNA template. TCRdb processed the reads anew with MiXCR; each CDR3 protein has one entry. The table shows under 500,000 distinct CDR3 sequences, with roughly a third occurring only once.

The TCR originated in a human donor with aplastic anemia. Specimen: sorted CD4+, CD8+, or CD8+CD57+ T cells (not recorded which) from PBMCs. V gene TRBV2 combines with J gene TRBJ2-7, with TRBD1 matching over 8 bases. CDR3 region: CASRVQGAREQYF. The CDR3 region has the DNA TGTGCCAGCAGAGTTCAGGGGGCACGCGAGCAGTACTTC.